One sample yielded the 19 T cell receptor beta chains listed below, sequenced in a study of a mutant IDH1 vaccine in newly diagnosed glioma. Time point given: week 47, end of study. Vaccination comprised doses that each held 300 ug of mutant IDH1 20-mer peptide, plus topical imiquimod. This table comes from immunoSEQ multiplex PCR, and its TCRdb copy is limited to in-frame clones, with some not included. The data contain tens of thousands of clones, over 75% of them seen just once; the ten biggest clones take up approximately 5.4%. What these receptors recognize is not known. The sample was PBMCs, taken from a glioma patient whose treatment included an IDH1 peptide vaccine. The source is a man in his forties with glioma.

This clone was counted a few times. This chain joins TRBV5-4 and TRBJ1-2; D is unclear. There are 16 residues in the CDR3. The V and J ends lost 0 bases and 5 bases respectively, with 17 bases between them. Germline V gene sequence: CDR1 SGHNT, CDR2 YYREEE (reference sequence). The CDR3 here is CASSLAVGSRPYGYTF. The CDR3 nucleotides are TGTGCCAGCAGCTTGGCAGTCGGCAGTAGACCATATGGCTACACCTTC.

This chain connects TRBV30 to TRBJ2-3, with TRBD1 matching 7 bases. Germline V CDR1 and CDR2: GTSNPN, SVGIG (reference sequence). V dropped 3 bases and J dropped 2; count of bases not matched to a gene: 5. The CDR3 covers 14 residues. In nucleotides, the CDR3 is TGTGCCTGGAGAGGGGACAGAGCCACAGATACGCAGTATTTT. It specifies CAWRGDRATDTQYF.

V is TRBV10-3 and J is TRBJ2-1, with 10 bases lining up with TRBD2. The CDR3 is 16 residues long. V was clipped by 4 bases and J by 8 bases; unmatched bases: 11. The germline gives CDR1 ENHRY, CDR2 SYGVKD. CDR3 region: CAISGPSSGRGDEQFF. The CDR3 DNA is TGTGCCATCAGTGGTCCATCTAGCGGGAGAGGAGATGAGCAGTTCTTC.

The CDR3 here is CASSPRGTEAFF. In DNA form, the CDR3 reads TGTGCCAGCAGCCCCCGAGGAACTGAAGCTTTCTTT. The J gene is TRBJ1-1, the V gene TRBV9; D unresolved. Germline loops: CDR1 SGDLS, CDR2 YYNGEE. The CDR3 totals 12 residues. The V and J ends lost 4 bases and 5 bases respectively, with 9 bases between them.

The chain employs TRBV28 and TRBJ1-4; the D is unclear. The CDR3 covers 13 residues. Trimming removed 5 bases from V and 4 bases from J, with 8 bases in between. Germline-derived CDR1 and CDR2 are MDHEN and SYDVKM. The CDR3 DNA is TGTGCCAGCAGTGGAGGGATTAATGAAAAACTGTTTTTT. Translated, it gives CASSGGINEKLFF.

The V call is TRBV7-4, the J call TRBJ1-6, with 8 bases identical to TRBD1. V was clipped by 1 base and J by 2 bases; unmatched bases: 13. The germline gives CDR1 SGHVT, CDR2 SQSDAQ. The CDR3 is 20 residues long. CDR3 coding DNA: TGTGCCAGCAGCTTAGGACAGGGGATTGAGTTCAGCACCTATAATTCACCCCTCCACTTT. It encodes CASSLGQGIEFSTYNSPLHF.

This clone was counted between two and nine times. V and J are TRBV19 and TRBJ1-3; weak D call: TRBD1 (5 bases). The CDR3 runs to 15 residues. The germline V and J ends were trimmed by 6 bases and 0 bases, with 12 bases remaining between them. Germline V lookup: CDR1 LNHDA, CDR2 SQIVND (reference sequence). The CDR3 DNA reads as TGTGCCAGTAGCCTTGACAGATACTCTGGAAACACCATATATTTT. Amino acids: CASSLDRYSGNTIYF.

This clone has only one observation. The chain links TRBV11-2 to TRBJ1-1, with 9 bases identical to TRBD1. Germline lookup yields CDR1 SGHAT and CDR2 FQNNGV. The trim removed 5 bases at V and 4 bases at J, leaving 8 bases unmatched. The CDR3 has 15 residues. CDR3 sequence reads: CASSLRQGGSTEAFF. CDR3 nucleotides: TGTGCCAGCAGCCTGAGACAGGGGGGGAGCACTGAAGCTTTCTTT.

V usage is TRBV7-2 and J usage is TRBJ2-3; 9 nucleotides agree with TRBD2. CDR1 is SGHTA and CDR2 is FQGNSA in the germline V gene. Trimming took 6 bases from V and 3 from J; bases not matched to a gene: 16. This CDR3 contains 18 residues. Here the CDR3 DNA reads TGTGCCAGCAGATTAAGGGGCTCTAGCGGGATTACAACAGATACGCAGTATTTT. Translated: CASRLRGSSGITTDTQYF.

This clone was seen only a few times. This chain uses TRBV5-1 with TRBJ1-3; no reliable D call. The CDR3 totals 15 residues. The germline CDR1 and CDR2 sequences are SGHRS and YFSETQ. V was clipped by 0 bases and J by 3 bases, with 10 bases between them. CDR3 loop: CASSLAEGSGNTIYF. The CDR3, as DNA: TGCGCCAGCAGCTTGGCCGAGGGTAGTGGAAACACCATATATTTT.

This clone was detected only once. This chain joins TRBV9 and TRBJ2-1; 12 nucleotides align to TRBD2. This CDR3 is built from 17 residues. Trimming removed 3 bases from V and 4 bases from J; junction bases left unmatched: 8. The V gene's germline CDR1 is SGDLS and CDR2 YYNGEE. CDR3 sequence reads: CASSARTGLAGYNEQFF. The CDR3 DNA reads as TGTGCCAGCAGCGCACGGACGGGACTAGCGGGTTACAATGAGCAGTTCTTC.

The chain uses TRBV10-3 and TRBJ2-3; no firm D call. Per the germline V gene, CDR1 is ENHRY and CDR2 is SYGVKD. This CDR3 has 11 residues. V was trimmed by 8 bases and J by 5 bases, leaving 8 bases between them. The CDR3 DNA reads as TGTGCCATCGCCAACCAAGATACGCAGTATTTT. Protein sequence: CAIANQDTQYF.

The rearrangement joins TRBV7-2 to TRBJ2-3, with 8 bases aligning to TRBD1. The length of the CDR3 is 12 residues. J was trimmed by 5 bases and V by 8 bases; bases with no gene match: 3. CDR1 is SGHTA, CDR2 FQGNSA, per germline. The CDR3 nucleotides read TGTGCCAGCGGACAGGGAGGAGATACGCAGTATTTT. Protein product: CASGQGGDTQYF. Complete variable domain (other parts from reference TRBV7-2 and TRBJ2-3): GAGVSQSPSNKVTEKGKDVELRCDPISGHTALYWYRQSLGQGLEFLIYFQGNSAPDKSGLPSDRFSAERTGGSVSTLTIQRTQQEDSAVYLCASGQGGDTQYFGPGTRLTVL.

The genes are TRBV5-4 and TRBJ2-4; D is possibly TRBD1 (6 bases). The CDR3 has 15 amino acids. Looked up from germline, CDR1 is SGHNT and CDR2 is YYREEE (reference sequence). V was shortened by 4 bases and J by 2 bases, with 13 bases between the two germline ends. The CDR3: CASSGFQGTKNIQYF. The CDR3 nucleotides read TGTGCCAGCAGCGGGTTTCAGGGGACCAAAAACATTCAGTACTTC.

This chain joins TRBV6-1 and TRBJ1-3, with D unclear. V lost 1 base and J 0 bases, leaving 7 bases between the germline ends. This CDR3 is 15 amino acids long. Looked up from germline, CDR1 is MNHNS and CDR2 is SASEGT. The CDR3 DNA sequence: TGTGCCAGCAGTGAAGGGATCTACTCTGGAAACACCATATATTTT. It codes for CASSEGIYSGNTIYF.

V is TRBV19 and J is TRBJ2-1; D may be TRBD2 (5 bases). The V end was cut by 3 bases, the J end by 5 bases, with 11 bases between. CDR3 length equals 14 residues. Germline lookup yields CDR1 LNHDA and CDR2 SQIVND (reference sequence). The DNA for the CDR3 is TGTGCCAGTAGTATCATCGGGGAAAACAATGAGCAGTTCTTC. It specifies CASSIIGENNEQFF.

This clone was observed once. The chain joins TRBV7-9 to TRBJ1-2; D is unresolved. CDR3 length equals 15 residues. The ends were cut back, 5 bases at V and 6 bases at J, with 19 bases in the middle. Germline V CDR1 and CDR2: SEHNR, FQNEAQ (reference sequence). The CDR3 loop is CASSAVMTFEDGYTF. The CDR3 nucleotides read TGTGCCAGCAGCGCAGTTATGACATTTGAAGATGGCTACACCTTC.

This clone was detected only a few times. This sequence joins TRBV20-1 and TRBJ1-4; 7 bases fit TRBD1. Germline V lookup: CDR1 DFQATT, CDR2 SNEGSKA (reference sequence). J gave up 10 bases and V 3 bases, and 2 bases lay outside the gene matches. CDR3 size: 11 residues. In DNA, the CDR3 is TGCAGTGCTAGGTACAGGGGAAAACTGTTTTTT. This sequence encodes CSARYRGKLFF.

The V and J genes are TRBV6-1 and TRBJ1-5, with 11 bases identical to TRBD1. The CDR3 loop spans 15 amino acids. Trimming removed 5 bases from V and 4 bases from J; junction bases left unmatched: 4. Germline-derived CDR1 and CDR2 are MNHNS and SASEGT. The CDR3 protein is CASSSGTGGNQPQHF. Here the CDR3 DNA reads TGTGCCAGCAGTTCCGGGACAGGGGGGAATCAGCCCCAGCATTTT.